Described below is a single T cell receptor (beta chain) sequence and its context. No cognate antigen has been identified for it. Within one base of it there is no much larger clone, and no base qualities were kept. The sample contains more than one DNA sequence encoding this CDR3. The trial excluded patients who had a history of autoimmune disease or who were on systemic immunosuppression. In every dose cohort, peripheral blood was drawn for TCR sequencing at baseline, cycle 4 day 1, and cycle 7 day 1. Samples came from an open-label, multicenter, first-in-human phase I dose-escalation trial of ivuxolimab. The trial enrolled adults with locally advanced or metastatic head and neck squamous cell, hepatocellular, melanoma or renal cell carcinoma. Before TCR sequencing, CD4+ T cells and CD8+ T cells were sorted from peripheral blood as separate populations. These data come from a study of OX40 agonist ivuxolimab in advanced cancers. About the full investigation: The costimulatory receptor OX40 (CD134) was targeted by ivuxolimab, a fully human IgG2 agonistic monoclonal antibody. Intravenous ivuxolimab was administered to patients every 2 weeks at six dose levels: 0.01, 0.1, 0.3, 1.5, 3 and 10 mg/kg. Among the approximately 54 dose-escalation patients, approximately 20 had hepatocellular carcinoma, 15 or so melanoma, 9 renal cell carcinoma and 9 head and neck cancer. In the dose-escalation cohort, over 65% of patients were male, and the mean age was approximately 60 years, with a range of 23 to 79. Prior anti-PD-1, anti-PD-L1 or anti-CTLA-4 therapy was permitted, and approximately 39% of dose-escalation patients had received checkpoint inhibitors. Three dose-escalation patients achieved partial responses, one with hepatocellular carcinoma and two with cutaneous melanoma. The point of sequencing TCRbeta in the periphery was to test whether ivuxolimab changed TCR sequence diversity and drove clonal T-cell expansion. The monotherapy dose-escalation portion (N of about 50 patients) of the phase I ivuxolimab trial is reported in the paper.

Here is what the overall study found, with its caveats: Low levels of normalized T-cell clonal expansion were also seen in some nonresponding patients. In the 0.1-3.0 mg/kg groups, partial responders had among the lowest normalized peripheral clonal expansion, particularly in CD8+ T cells. Clonal expansion of both CD4+ and CD8+ blood T cells was observed from baseline to week 6 at doses 0.1 to 3.0 mg/kg. After ivuxolimab, more expanded clones were found on average in CD8+ T cells than in CD4+ T cells. Antigen specificity was not determined for the clonally expanded peripheral T cells.

Reading from cysteine to phenylalanine, the CDR3 counts 16 amino acids. Left in the record is the CDR3 DNA by itself, 48 bases read in frame from the first base. CDR1 and CDR2 are read off the germline V gene as SGDLS and YYNGEE. V is cut back by 0 bases and J by 3 bases, with 2 bases in the junction unmatched. Genomic DNA was isolated from the sorted cells so that the TCRbeta CDR3 region could be sequenced. The immunoSEQ Assay was used to sequence the TCRbeta CDR3 regions. TCRdb holds this immuneACCESS table with in-frame rearrangements only. Some clones are missing; in checked studies, unresolved V genes explain under half, and the rest has no known cause. Recorded for this sample are 50,000 to 60,000 clones; 86% of them occurred a single time. The top ten clones comprise roughly 0.99% of the sample.

The sample in question was CD4+ or CD8+ T cells sorted from blood, obtained in a trial of the OX40 agonist ivuxolimab. Recombination joined TRBV9 with TRBJ2-1, and TRBD2 matches 11 of the central bases. The sequence was obtained from an adult with an advanced solid tumor such as melanoma, head and neck, liver or kidney cancer. The CDR3: CASSVAGTSGYNEQFF. DNA sequence: TGTGCCAGCAGCGTAGCCGGGACTAGCGGCTACAATGAGCAGTTCTTC. Here the CDR3 is joined to the reference TRBV9 and TRBJ2-1 genes, and the full variable domain is: DSGVTQTPKHLITATGQRVTLRCSPRSGDLSVYWYQQSLDQGLQFLIQYYNGEERAKGNILERFSAQQFPDLHSELNLSSLELGDSALYFCASSVAGTSGYNEQFFGPGTRLTVL.